A single sample is the source of the 26 T cell receptor beta chains below, sequenced in a study of blood T cell repertoires in COVID-19. Profiling relied on immunoSEQ multiplex PCR, and the TCRdb table lists in-frame clones only, not all of them. The repertoire includes tens of thousands of clones, roughly 91% of them detected once, and over 13% sits in the top ten. Material for sequencing was peripheral blood. The receptors shown here come from a man between 60 and 75 years old with active COVID-19.

The CDR3 reads CACLKLAGGPREQYF. CDR3 DNA: TGTGCCTGCCTGAAACTAGCGGGAGGGCCCCGCGAGCAGTACTTC. This chain links TRBV30 with TRBJ2-7; 13 positions agree with TRBD2. CDR1 is GTSNPN and CDR2 is SVGIG in the germline V gene (reference sequence). CDR3 size: 15 residues. Trimming took 6 bases from V and 6 from J; bases not matched to a gene: 11.

This clone was seen just once. The rearrangement links TRBV9 to TRBJ1-4, with 7 positions matching TRBD1. Germline CDR1 SGDLS, CDR2 YYNGEE. CDR3 length equals 16 residues. V was pared by 0 bases and J by 0 bases, with 2 bases of the junction left unmatched. The CDR3 reads CASSVDTGATNEKLFF. The CDR3, as DNA: TGTGCCAGCAGCGTAGATACAGGGGCAACTAATGAAAAACTGTTTTTT.

The chain is built from TRBV5-4 and TRBJ2-7; maybe TRBD1 (6 bases). The CDR3 sequence is 15 residues long. V lost 2 bases and J lost 6, with 18 bases in between. CDR1 SGHNT and CDR2 YYREEE come from the germline V gene (reference sequence). The CDR3 sequence is CASSLVTGASSEQYF. The CDR3, as DNA: TGTGCCAGCAGCTTAGTGACAGGCGCGTCTTCCGAGCAGTACTTC. Combining the CDR3 with reference TRBV5-4 and TRBJ2-7 gives the whole variable domain ETGVTQSPTHLIKTRGQQVTLRCSSQSGHNTVSWYQQALGQGPQFIFQYYREEENGRGNFPPRFSGLQFPNYSSELNVNALELDDSALYLCASSLVTGASSEQYFGPGTRLTVT.

The rearrangement links TRBV19 to TRBJ2-3, with 8 bases identical to TRBD1. Germline lookup yields CDR1 LNHDA and CDR2 SQIVND (reference sequence). This CDR3 has 14 residues. V lost 5 bases, J lost 0 bases, and 1 base stayed unmatched. CDR3 sequence: CASSDRGSTDTQYF. CDR3 DNA sequence: TGTGCCAGTAGTGACAGGGGAAGCACAGATACGCAGTATTTT.

The chain uses TRBV18 and TRBJ1-5; the match to TRBD1 covers 9 bases. This CDR3 region has 17 residues. V lost 0 bases and J lost 0; bases outside the gene matches: 3. Germline CDR1 is KGHSH and CDR2 is LQKENI. CDR3 loop: CASSPPGQGFSNQPQHF. The CDR3 DNA reads TGTGCCAGCTCACCACCGGGACAGGGATTTAGCAATCAGCCCCAGCATTTT. The variable domain in full, completed from reference TRBV18 and TRBJ1-5, reads NAGVMQNPRHLVRRRGQEARLRCSPMKGHSHVYWYRQLPEEGLKFMVYLQKENIIDESGMPKERFSAEFPKEGPSILRIQQVVRGDSAAYFCASSPPGQGFSNQPQHFGDGTRLSIL.

CDR3 nucleotide sequence: TGTGCCAGCAGAGAATACCGCGGACAGGGCAAAGCTGGGGCCAACGTCCTGACTTTC. It yields the protein CASREYRGQGKAGANVLTF. The gene calls are TRBV2 and TRBJ2-6; TRBD1 matches 8 bases. The CDR3 extends over 19 amino acids. J lost 2 bases, V lost 6 bases, and 15 bases had no gene match. From germline, CDR1 is SNHLY and CDR2 FYNNEI.

The chain carries TRBV19 and TRBJ1-1; no firm D call. The CDR3 consists of 13 residues. Germline CDR1 reads LNHDA; CDR2 reads SQIVND (reference sequence). The V end lost 4 bases, the J end lost 1 base, and 7 bases lay between the germline ends. The CDR3 DNA reads TGTGCCAGTAGTACCCAGAAGAACACTGAAGCTTTCTTT. Its translation is CASSTQKNTEAFF.

The chain links TRBV2 to TRBJ1-1; the D gene is possibly TRBD1 (5 bases). This CDR3 is built from 12 residues. CDR1 and CDR2 from the germline V gene are SNHLY and FYNNEI. Trimming cost V 6 bases and J 5 bases, with 10 bases left between them. This chain's CDR3 is CASRKGETEAFF. In nucleotides, the CDR3 is TGTGCCAGCAGAAAAGGGGAAACTGAAGCTTTCTTT.

The chain links TRBV7-2 to TRBJ2-3; 7 nucleotides align to TRBD2. V shed 1 base, J shed 5 bases, and the junction held 6 bases outside the gene matches. The germline CDR1 and CDR2 sequences are SGHTA and FQGNSA. The CDR3 length is 15 residues. The CDR3 region is CASSLVGGEVDTQYF. The CDR3 nucleotides read TGTGCCAGCAGCTTAGTGGGAGGGGAGGTAGATACGCAGTATTTT.

This sequence joins TRBV27 and TRBJ2-2, with D perhaps TRBD2 (5 bases). This CDR3 region has 14 residues. Trimming pared 0 bases from V and 6 bases from J, leaving 8 bases between. Germline V gene lookup returns CDR1 MNHEY and CDR2 SMNVEV (reference sequence). The CDR3 DNA reads as TGTGCCAGCAGTTTATCGAGGGTCGCCGGGGAGCTGTTTTTT. Its translation: CASSLSRVAGELFF.

The chain employs TRBV18 and TRBJ2-5; no firm D call. The CDR3 length is 15 residues. Germline V gene lookup returns CDR1 KGHSH and CDR2 LQKENI. V dropped 1 base and J dropped 0 bases, with 9 bases sitting between them. The CDR3 here is CASSPRAGNQETQYF. The CDR3 DNA reads TGTGCCAGCTCACCACGGGCAGGTAACCAAGAGACCCAGTACTTC.

This clone was picked up one time. The genes are TRBV2 and TRBJ2-1; tentatively, D is TRBD1 (5 bases). CDR1 and CDR2 (germline): SNHLY, FYNNEI. Trimming cost V 8 bases and J 6 bases, with 14 bases left between them. This CDR3 spans 13 amino acids. The DNA of the CDR3 is TGTGCCAGCGCCCGTCTACAGGTCAATGAGCAGTTCTTC. This sequence encodes CASARLQVNEQFF.

J is TRBJ2-1 and V is TRBV6-1; D perhaps matches TRBD2 (7 bases). This CDR3 comprises 17 residues. Germline V gives CDR1 MNHNS, CDR2 SASEGT. V lost 2 bases to trimming and J lost 1 base, with 15 bases between them. DNA for the CDR3: TGTGCCAGCAGTGAACGGGGGGCGATCGCTTCCTACAATGAGCAGTTCTTC. Residues: CASSERGAIASYNEQFF.

The chain couples TRBV7-2 to TRBJ2-2; 7 nucleotides match TRBD1. The germline CDR1 and CDR2 sequences are SGHTA and FQGNSA. J was trimmed by 5 bases and V by 6 bases; bases with no gene match: 9. The CDR3 spans 15 residues. In nucleotides, the CDR3 is TGTGCCAGCAGACCGGGGCAGGGGGTAACCGGGGAGCTGTTTTTT. It encodes CASRPGQGVTGELFF.

The rearrangement joins TRBV10-3 to TRBJ1-2; no reliable D call. Trimming cost V 3 bases and J 1 base, with 6 bases left between them. The CDR3 is 13 amino acids. CDR1 and CDR2 (germline): ENHRY, SYGVKD. Written as DNA, the CDR3 is TGTGCCATCAGTGACGTCCTTAACTATGGCTACACCTTC. Translated, it gives CAISDVLNYGYTF.

This clone appeared once. The chain is built from TRBV12-3 or TRBV12-4 and TRBJ2-5; D is perhaps TRBD1 (5 bases). Trimming stripped 3 bases from V and 3 bases from J, with 8 bases between. The CDR3 has 13 residues. In DNA, the CDR3 is TGTGCCAGCAGTTTCGGACAAAAAGAGACCCAGTACTTC. This sequence encodes CASSFGQKETQYF.

This chain connects TRBV7-8 to TRBJ2-7; 12 bases fit TRBD1. J was trimmed by 4 bases and V by 0 bases; bases with no gene match: 1. Germline V lookup: CDR1 SGHVS, CDR2 FQNEAQ. This CDR3 contains 15 residues. The chain's CDR3 is CASSLAGQGAYEQYF. The CDR3, as DNA: TGTGCCAGCAGCTTAGCGGGACAGGGGGCTTACGAGCAGTACTTC.

The chain uses TRBV9 and TRBJ1-2; D possibly corresponds to TRBD1 (6 bases). The V end lost 0 bases, the J end lost 3 bases, and 6 bases lay between the germline ends. The CDR3 is 13 amino acids. The germline CDR1 and CDR2 sequences are SGDLS and YYNGEE. CDR3 nucleotide sequence: TGTGCCAGCAGCGTAGGGGGGCACTATGGCTACACCTTC. Translation gives CASSVGGHYGYTF.

The V call is TRBV5-1, the J call TRBJ2-2; the D gene is possibly TRBD2 (5 bases). The CDR3 consists of 15 residues. Germline V gives CDR1 SGHRS, CDR2 YFSETQ. V was pared by 4 bases and J by 4 bases, with 14 bases between. The CDR3 nucleotides are TGCGCCAGCAGCCCCTCAGGTGCGGGCACCGGGGAGCTGTTTTTT. Amino acids: CASSPSGAGTGELFF.

The CDR3 here is CASSPTGPSNYEQYF. CDR3 DNA: TGTGCCAGCTCGCCGACAGGTCCCTCAAACTACGAGCAGTACTTC. The chain couples TRBV18 to TRBJ2-7; D perhaps matches TRBD1 (6 bases). This CDR3 has 15 amino acids. The germline V gene has CDR1 KGHSH and CDR2 LQKENI. Trimming removed 6 bases at V and 3 bases at J, with 18 bases between.

The chain carries TRBV14 and TRBJ2-3; possibly TRBD2 for D (5 bases). Deletions cut 4 bases from V and 2 bases from J, with 10 bases between. The CDR3 loop spans 14 amino acids. The germline V gene encodes CDR1 SGHDN and CDR2 FVKESK. In DNA, the CDR3 is TGTGCCAGCAGCCCGGGCGGGCCCACAGATACGCAGTATTTT. Encoded protein: CASSPGGPTDTQYF.

The chain recombines TRBV2 with TRBJ2-5; D is perhaps TRBD1 (6 bases). CDR1 is SNHLY and CDR2 is FYNNEI in the germline V gene. The ends were cut back, 6 bases at V and 4 bases at J, with 9 bases in the middle. The CDR3 extends over 12 amino acids. The CDR3 region is CASRDSGETQYF. CDR3 coding DNA: TGTGCCAGCAGGGACAGTGGAGAGACCCAGTACTTC.

V usage is TRBV27 and J usage is TRBJ2-3; TRBD2 matches 9 bases. The V segment lost 4 bases and the J segment 5 bases; nucleotides outside the gene matches: 10. Germline CDR1 and CDR2: MNHEY and SMNVEV (reference sequence). The CDR3 consists of 16 residues. The CDR3 bases are TGTGCCAGCAGTTGGGGGTGGACTAGCGACAAAGATACGCAGTATTTT. It codes for CASSWGWTSDKDTQYF.

The V and J genes are TRBV4-3 and TRBJ2-7; D not resolved. Germline V gene data show CDR1 as LGHNA and CDR2 as YSLEER. The V end was cut by 0 bases, the J end by 3 bases, with 15 bases between. This CDR3 is built from 16 residues. The CDR3 region has the DNA TGCGCCAGCAGCCAAGATCCCACGGGTCTCGTCTACGAGCAGTACTTC. Amino acids: CASSQDPTGLVYEQYF.

This rearrangement joins TRBV3-1 (or the pseudogene TRBV3-2) to TRBJ2-7; TRBD2 aligns across 13 bases. Per germline, CDR1 LGHDT and CDR2 YNNKEL (reference sequence). The CDR3 length is 15 residues. Germline trimming cut 5 bases from V and 5 bases from J; bases unmatched to any gene: 6. The CDR3 is CASSRLAGGRDEQYF. DNA of the CDR3: TGTGCCAGCAGCAGACTAGCGGGAGGTAGGGACGAGCAGTACTTC.

The J gene is TRBJ2-2, the V gene TRBV4-3, with D perhaps matching TRBD1 (5 bases). CDR3 length equals 14 residues. CDR1 is LGHNA, CDR2 YSLEER, per germline. The V end was cut by 1 base, the J end by 5 bases, with 8 bases between. The CDR3 sequence is CASSQGQWTGELFF. The CDR3 DNA reads TGCGCCAGCAGCCAAGGACAGTGGACCGGGGAGCTGTTTTTT.